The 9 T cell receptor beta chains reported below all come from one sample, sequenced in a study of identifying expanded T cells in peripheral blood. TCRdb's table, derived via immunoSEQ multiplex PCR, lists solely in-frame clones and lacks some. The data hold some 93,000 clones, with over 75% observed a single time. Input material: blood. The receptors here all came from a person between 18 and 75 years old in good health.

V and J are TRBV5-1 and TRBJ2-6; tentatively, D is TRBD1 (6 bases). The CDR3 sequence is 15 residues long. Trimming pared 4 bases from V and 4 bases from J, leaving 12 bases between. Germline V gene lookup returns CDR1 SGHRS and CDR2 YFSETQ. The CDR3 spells CASSLTGTGANVLTF. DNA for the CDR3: TGCGCCAGCAGCCTAACAGGGACCGGGGCCAACGTCCTGACTTTC. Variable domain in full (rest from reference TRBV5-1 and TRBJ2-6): KAGVTQTPRYLIKTRGQQVTLSCSPISGHRSVSWYQQTPGQGLQFLFEYFSETQRNKGNFPGRFSGRQFSNSRSEMNVSTLELGDSALYLCASSLTGTGANVLTFGAGSRLTVL.

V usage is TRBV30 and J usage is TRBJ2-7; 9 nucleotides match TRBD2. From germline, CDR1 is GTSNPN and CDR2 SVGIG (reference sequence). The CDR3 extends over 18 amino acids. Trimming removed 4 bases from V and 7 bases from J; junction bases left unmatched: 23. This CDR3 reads CAWTPRSSGGPNPLEQYF. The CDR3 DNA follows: TGTGCCTGGACCCCTCGGAGTAGCGGGGGCCCTAACCCCCTGGAGCAGTACTTC.

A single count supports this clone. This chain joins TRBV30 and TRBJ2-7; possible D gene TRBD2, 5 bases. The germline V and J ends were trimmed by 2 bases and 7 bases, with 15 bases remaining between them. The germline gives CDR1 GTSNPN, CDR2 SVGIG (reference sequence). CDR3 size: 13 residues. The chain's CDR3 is CAWSKPDSWEQYF. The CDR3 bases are TGTGCCTGGAGTAAACCGGACTCGTGGGAGCAGTACTTC.

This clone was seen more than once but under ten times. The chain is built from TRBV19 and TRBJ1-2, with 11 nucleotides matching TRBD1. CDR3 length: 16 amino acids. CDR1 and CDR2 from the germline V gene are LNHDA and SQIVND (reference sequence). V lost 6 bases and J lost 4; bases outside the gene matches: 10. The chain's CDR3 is CASRPRTGGAIYGYTF. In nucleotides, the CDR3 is TGTGCCAGTAGGCCTAGGACAGGGGGCGCGATCTATGGCTACACCTTC. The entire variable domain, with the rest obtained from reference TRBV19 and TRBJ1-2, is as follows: DGGITQSPKYLFRKEGQNVTLSCEQNLNHDAMYWYRQDPGQGLRLIYYSQIVNDFQKGDIAEGYSVSREKKESFPLTVTSAQKNPTAFYLCASRPRTGGAIYGYTFGSGTRLTVV.

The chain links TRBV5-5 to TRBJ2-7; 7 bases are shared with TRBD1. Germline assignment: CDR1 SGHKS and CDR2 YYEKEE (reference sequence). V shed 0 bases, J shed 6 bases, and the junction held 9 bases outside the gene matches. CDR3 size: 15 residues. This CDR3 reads CASSLETGQFGEQYF. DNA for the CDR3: TGTGCCAGCAGCTTGGAGACAGGGCAGTTCGGCGAGCAGTACTTC.

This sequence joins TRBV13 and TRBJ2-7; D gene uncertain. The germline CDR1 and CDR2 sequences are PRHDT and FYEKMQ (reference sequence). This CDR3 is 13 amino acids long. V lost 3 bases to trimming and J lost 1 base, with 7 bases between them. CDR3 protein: CASSFGRSYEQYF. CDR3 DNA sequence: TGTGCCAGCAGCTTCGGCAGATCCTACGAGCAGTACTTC. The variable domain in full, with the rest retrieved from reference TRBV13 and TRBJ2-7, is AAGVIQSPRHLIKEKRETATLKCYPIPRHDTVYWYQQGPGQDPQFLISFYEKMQSDKGSIPDRFSAQQFSDYHSELNMSSLELGDSALYFCASSFGRSYEQYFGPGTRLTVT.

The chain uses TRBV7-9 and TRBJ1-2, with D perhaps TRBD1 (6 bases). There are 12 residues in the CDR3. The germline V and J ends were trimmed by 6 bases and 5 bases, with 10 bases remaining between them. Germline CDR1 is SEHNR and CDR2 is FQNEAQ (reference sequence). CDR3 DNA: TGTGCCAGCAGTTCCGGACAGTATGGCTACACCTTC. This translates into CASSSGQYGYTF.

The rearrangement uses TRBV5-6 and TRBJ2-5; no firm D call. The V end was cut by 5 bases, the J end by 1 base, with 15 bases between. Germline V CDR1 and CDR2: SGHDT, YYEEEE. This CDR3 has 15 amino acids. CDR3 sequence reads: CASSLAWGIQETQYF. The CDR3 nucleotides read TGTGCCAGCAGTTTAGCTTGGGGAATCCAAGAGACCCAGTACTTC. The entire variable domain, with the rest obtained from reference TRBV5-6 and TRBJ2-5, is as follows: DAGVTQSPTHLIKTRGQQVTLRCSPKSGHDTVSWYQQALGQGPQFIFQYYEEEERQRGNFPDRFSGHQFPNYSSELNVNALLLGDSALYLCASSLAWGIQETQYFGPGTRLLVL.

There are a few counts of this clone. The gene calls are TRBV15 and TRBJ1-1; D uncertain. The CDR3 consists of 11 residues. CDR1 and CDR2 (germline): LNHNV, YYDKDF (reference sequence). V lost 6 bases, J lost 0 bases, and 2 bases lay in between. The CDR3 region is CATRMNTEAFF. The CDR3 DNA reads TGTGCCACCAGGATGAACACTGAAGCTTTCTTT.